Here is one T cell receptor (beta chain) with its context. In the same sample, other DNA sequences code for this CDR3. CDR1 and CDR2 from the germline V gene are MNHNS and SASEGT. After removal of 2 bases from V and 3 bases from J, the junction contained 8 bases not matched to a gene. The CDR3 runs to 16 residues. The data are from a study of shared clonotypes between healthy human individuals. Naive CD8 cells comprised CD45RO-negative, CCR7-positively selected cells, excluding terminally differentiated effector memory CD45RA+ cells. Profiling relied on immunoSEQ multiplex PCR, and the TCRdb table lists in-frame clones only, not all of them. There are a few million clones in the sample; roughly 95% occur only once, and roughly 1.7% lies in the top ten.

The rearrangement links TRBV6-1 to TRBJ2-3; 7 bases line up with TRBD2. This TCR was recovered from a man aged 18 to 30 in good health. Some clones in this sample may be carry-over from other donors' samples. Sequencing was done on a sample of naive CD8+ T cells from PBMCs. The CDR3 loop is CASSEWAGEGTDTQYF. CDR3 bases: TGTGCCAGCAGTGAATGGGCGGGAGAAGGGACAGATACGCAGTATTTT.